Following are 6 T cell receptor beta chains from one sample sequenced in a study of Ad26.COV2.S vaccination and SARS-CoV-2 variants. Measured with immunoSEQ multiplex PCR; TCRdb has only the in-frame clones, and not every one. Of roughly 300,000 clones in the sample, more than 85% were seen once. Treatment specified: some 20 received Ad26.COV2.S at low or high dose, single or two shots; about five received placebo; per-sample allocation not given. Sampling was done on day 63 after the first vaccine or placebo injection. The sample consisted of peripheral blood, taken in a trial of Ad26.COV2.S vaccine versus placebo. These receptors were taken from a person aged 18 to 59 who received the Ad26.COV2.S COVID-19 vaccine or a placebo.

The rearrangement uses TRBV3-1 (or the pseudogene TRBV3-2) and TRBJ2-1; 11 bases map to TRBD2. V was pared by 0 bases and J by 13 bases, with 5 bases of the junction left unmatched. The germline V gene has CDR1 LGHDT and CDR2 YNNKEL (reference sequence). The CDR3 has 14 residues. Here the CDR3 DNA reads TGTGCCAGCAGCCAAGATACTAGCGGGAGCTTACAGTTCTTC. Amino acids: CASSQDTSGSLQFF.

V gene TRBV10-1 combines with J gene TRBJ2-1; no clear D gene. V dropped 3 bases and J dropped 9 bases, with 15 bases sitting between them. The length of the CDR3 is 14 residues. The germline V gene has CDR1 WNHNN and CDR2 SYGVQD (reference sequence). Written as DNA, the CDR3 is TGCGCCAGCAGTGAACGAGCCGGCAAGCCTGAGCAGTTCTTC. Its protein is CASSERAGKPEQFF.

V is TRBV7-8 and J is TRBJ2-5, with D maybe TRBD1 (6 bases). Germline V gives CDR1 SGHVS, CDR2 FQNEAQ. The CDR3 runs 15 residues. The germline V and J ends were trimmed by 5 bases and 4 bases, with 17 bases remaining between them. Here the CDR3 reads CASSPGQGLPETQYF. DNA for the CDR3: TGTGCCAGCAGCCCGGGGCAGGGGCTGCCAGAGACCCAGTACTTC. The full variable domain, with the rest looked up from reference TRBV7-8 and TRBJ2-5, is GAGVSQSPRYKVAKRGQDVALRCDPISGHVSLFWYQQALGQGPEFLTYFQNEAQLDKSGLPSDRFFAERPEGSVSTLKIQRTQQEDSAVYLCASSPGQGLPETQYFGPGTRLLVL.

This clone was found a few times. The V and J genes are TRBV3-1 (or the pseudogene TRBV3-2) and TRBJ2-7; D ambiguous. This CDR3 has 14 amino acids. Between the trimmed V and J ends, which lost 2 bases and 3 bases, there was a span of 11 bases. Germline CDR1 and CDR2: LGHDT and YNNKEL (reference sequence). CDR3 bases: TGTGCCAGCAGCCAAAATGGCAGAGACTACGAGCAGTACTTC. It codes for CASSQNGRDYEQYF.

The rearrangement links TRBV10-3 to TRBJ1-2; TRBD1 aligns across 8 bases. Unmatched junction bases numbered 1, after V lost 7 bases and J lost 0 bases. This CDR3 contains 13 residues. Germline V gene lookup returns CDR1 ENHRY and CDR2 SYGVKD. Here the CDR3 DNA reads TGTGCCATCAAGGACAGGGCTAACTATGGCTACACCTTC. Amino acid sequence: CAIKDRANYGYTF.

The chain uses TRBV6-4 and TRBJ2-1, with D possibly being TRBD2 (5 bases). The germline V and J ends were trimmed by 3 bases and 9 bases, with 18 bases remaining between them. The CDR3 extends over 15 amino acids. The V gene's germline CDR1 is MRHNA and CDR2 SNTAGT. CDR3 sequence reads: CASSEEGLTGSEQFF. CDR3 nucleotide sequence: TGTGCCAGCAGTGAAGAGGGCCTAACGGGAAGTGAGCAGTTCTTC.